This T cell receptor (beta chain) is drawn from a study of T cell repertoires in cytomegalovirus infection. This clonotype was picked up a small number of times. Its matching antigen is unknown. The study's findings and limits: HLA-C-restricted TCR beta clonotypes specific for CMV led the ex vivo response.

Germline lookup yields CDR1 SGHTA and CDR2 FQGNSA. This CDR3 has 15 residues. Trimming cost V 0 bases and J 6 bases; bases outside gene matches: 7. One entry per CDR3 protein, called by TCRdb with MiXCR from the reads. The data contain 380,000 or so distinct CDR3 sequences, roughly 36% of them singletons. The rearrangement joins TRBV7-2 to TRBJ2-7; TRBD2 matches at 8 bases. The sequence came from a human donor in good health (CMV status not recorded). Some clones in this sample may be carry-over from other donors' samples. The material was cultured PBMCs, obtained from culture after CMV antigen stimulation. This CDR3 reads CASSLASAAGGEQYF. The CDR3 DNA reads TGTGCCAGCAGCTTAGCCAGTGCGGCGGGGGGCGAGCAGTACTTC. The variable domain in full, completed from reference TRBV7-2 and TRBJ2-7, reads GAGVSQSPSNKVTEKGKDVELRCDPISGHTALYWYRQSLGQGLEFLIYFQGNSAPDKSGLPSDRFSAERTGGSVSTLTIQRTQQEDSAVYLCASSLASAAGGEQYFGPGTRLTVT.